The 3 T cell receptor beta chains below come from one sample, sequenced in a study of spatial heterogeneity in lung cancer (dated 2019 in TCRdb). Libraries were made using 5' RACE. The reads were generated on a NextSeq 500. TCRdb trimmed public reads at Q25 via fastp, called clones via MiXCR and kept in-frame beta chains. Every distinct CDR3 protein forms one entry, paired with its most common genes and DNA. Here the sample has under 150,000 distinct CDR3 sequences; roughly 10% occur a single time. 20% to 25% of the sample is in the top ten clones. The time point label on this specimen signifies: blood at routine non-recurrence follow-up after resection. The input for sequencing was PBMCs, taken at follow-up. Receptors were obtained from a female donor with early-stage non-small cell lung cancer.

This chain links TRBV28 with TRBJ1-5; no clear D gene. Trimming cost V 5 bases and J 11 bases, with 19 bases left between them. CDR1 MDHEN and CDR2 SYDVKM come from the germline V gene. This CDR3 contains 14 residues. In DNA form, the CDR3 reads TGTGCCAGCAGTCCCCTATTCGGTAATTCAGCCCAGCATTTT. Amino acids: CASSPLFGNSAQHF.

This clonotype was counted at least ten times. The chain is built from TRBV12-3 or TRBV12-4 and TRBJ1-1, with D possibly matching TRBD1 (6 bases). V shed 5 bases and J shed 4 bases, with 14 bases lying between them. The CDR3 runs to 14 residues. In DNA, the CDR3 is TGTGCCAGCAGTCCGAGAGGGGGGTTCACTGAAGCTTTCTTT. Its protein product is CASSPRGGFTEAFF.

This clonotype was counted only a few times. The V gene is TRBV28, the J gene TRBJ2-3; TRBD2 is a possible D gene (6 bases). V dropped 6 bases and J dropped 3 bases, with 16 bases sitting between them. The CDR3 extends over 15 amino acids. Looked up from germline, CDR1 is MDHEN and CDR2 is SYDVKM. CDR3 in DNA: TGTGCCAGCAGCGAGACTAGTCGGTATACAGATACGCAGTATTTT. It specifies CASSETSRYTDTQYF.